These 26 T cell receptor beta chains were sequenced from one sample in a study of OX40 agonist ivuxolimab in advanced cancers. Measured with immunoSEQ multiplex PCR; TCRdb has only the in-frame clones, and not every one. This sample has roughly 48,000 clones; 75% to 85% occur once, and the top ten carry 2.6%. The sequencing used CD4+ or CD8+ T cells sorted from blood, collected in a trial of the OX40 agonist ivuxolimab. These receptors were collected from an adult with an advanced solid tumor such as melanoma, head and neck, liver or kidney cancer.

V usage is TRBV4-1 and J usage is TRBJ1-1; no clear D. The CDR3 extends over 12 amino acids. Per germline, CDR1 MGHRA and CDR2 YSYEKL. Trimming took 5 bases from V and 5 from J, leaving 9 bases between them. CDR3 amino acids: CASSRLGTEAFF. The CDR3 region has the DNA TGCGCCAGCAGCAGGTTGGGGACTGAAGCTTTCTTT.

The rearrangement joins TRBV2 to TRBJ2-5, with D maybe TRBD2 (6 bases). The ends were cut back, 3 bases at V and 6 bases at J, with 8 bases in the middle. This CDR3 comprises 12 residues. Per the germline V gene, CDR1 is SNHLY and CDR2 is FYNNEI. The CDR3 DNA follows: TGTGCCAGCAGTGACGGGGGAAAGACCCAGTACTTC. Translated: CASSDGGKTQYF.

The CDR3 region is CASSLASSTNEKLFF. DNA of the CDR3: TGCGCCAGCAGCTTGGCCAGCAGCACTAATGAAAAACTGTTTTTT. V gene TRBV5-1 combines with J gene TRBJ1-4; D is undetermined. CDR1 is SGHRS and CDR2 is YFSETQ in the germline V gene. V lost 0 bases and J 2 bases, leaving 8 bases between the germline ends. The CDR3 runs to 15 residues. The variable domain in full, with the rest retrieved from reference TRBV5-1 and TRBJ1-4, is KAGVTQTPRYLIKTRGQQVTLSCSPISGHRSVSWYQQTPGQGLQFLFEYFSETQRNKGNFPGRFSGRQFSNSRSEMNVSTLELGDSALYLCASSLASSTNEKLFFGSGTQLSVL.

The chain combines TRBV5-4 with TRBJ1-2, with TRBD1 matching over 7 bases. The CDR3 covers 16 residues. J lost 2 bases, V lost 4 bases, and 11 bases had no gene match. Germline CDR1 SGHNT, CDR2 YYREEE (reference sequence). This CDR3 is CASSQVIRGRNYGYTF. DNA for the CDR3: TGTGCCAGCAGCCAAGTTATCAGGGGGAGAAACTATGGCTACACCTTC. Full variable domain (remainder filled in from reference TRBV5-4 and TRBJ1-2): ETGVTQSPTHLIKTRGQQVTLRCSSQSGHNTVSWYQQALGQGPQFIFQYYREEENGRGNFPPRFSGLQFPNYSSELNVNALELDDSALYLCASSQVIRGRNYGYTFGSGTRLTVV.

The CDR3 reads CASSQDRMTGQGTKNIQYF. CDR3 nucleotides: TGCGCCAGCAGCCAGGATCGGATGACCGGACAGGGAACCAAAAACATTCAGTACTTC. This chain joins TRBV5-1 and TRBJ2-4; 8 bases line up with TRBD1. After removal of 4 bases from V and 2 bases from J, the junction contained 17 bases not matched to a gene. This CDR3 comprises 19 residues. Germline lookup yields CDR1 SGHRS and CDR2 YFSETQ.

The rearrangement uses TRBV7-6 and TRBJ2-2, with 7 positions matching TRBD2. The junction had 4 bases not matched to a gene; V was cut back by 2 bases and J by 1 base. The CDR3 has 16 residues. Looked up from germline, CDR1 is SGHVS and CDR2 is FNYEAQ. The CDR3 nucleotides read TGTGCCAGCAGCTTAATGGGGGGGATGAACACCGGGGAGCTGTTTTTT. It yields the protein CASSLMGGMNTGELFF.

In DNA form, the CDR3 reads TGCACCAGCAGCCAGTTCAGGGCCTGGCCCTCTGAAGCTTTCTTT. This codes for CTSSQFRAWPSEAFF. The chain links TRBV1 to TRBJ1-1; the table's D call TRBD1 went unverified against the DNA. TRBV1 is a pseudogene locus. CDR3 length: 15 residues.

This rearrangement joins TRBV15 to TRBJ2-1; weak D call: TRBD1 (5 bases). Between the trimmed V and J ends, which lost 5 bases and 4 bases, there was a span of 30 bases. The CDR3 covers 20 residues. Per germline, CDR1 LNHNV and CDR2 YYDKDF (reference sequence). The DNA of the CDR3 is TGTGCCACCAGCGTCAGGGTAGATACCAGACACAACACAATTTACAATGAGCAGTTCTTC. Its translation is CATSVRVDTRHNTIYNEQFF.

The chain employs TRBV6-1 and TRBJ2-1; no definite D call. V dropped 2 bases and J dropped 4 bases, with 9 bases sitting between them. The CDR3 loop spans 14 amino acids. Germline CDR1 is MNHNS and CDR2 is SASEGT. CDR3 sequence reads: CASSETSFYNEQFF. For the CDR3, the DNA is TGTGCCAGCAGTGAAACCTCCTTTTACAATGAGCAGTTCTTC.

The V and J genes are TRBV19 and TRBJ2-3; tentative D call: TRBD2 (5 bases). Looked up from germline, CDR1 is LNHDA and CDR2 is SQIVND (reference sequence). Trimming took 5 bases from V and 10 from J, leaving 10 bases between them. The CDR3 runs 11 residues. The CDR3: CASSEGYAQYF. CDR3 bases: TGTGCCAGTAGTGAGGGTTACGCGCAGTATTTT.

The chain carries TRBV4-2 and TRBJ2-4; D perhaps matches TRBD1 (5 bases). Germline V CDR1 and CDR2: LGHNA, YNFKEQ. V shed 0 bases and J shed 0 bases, with 12 bases lying between them. The CDR3 consists of 17 residues. The CDR3 sequence is CASSQDPQGVAKNIQYF. The CDR3 DNA follows: TGTGCCAGCAGCCAAGATCCGCAGGGTGTAGCCAAAAACATTCAGTACTTC.

The V and J genes are TRBV6-6 and TRBJ2-5; D not resolved. CDR1 MNHNY and CDR2 SVGAGI come from the germline V gene (reference sequence). V was shortened by 2 bases and J by 2 bases, with 12 bases between the two germline ends. This CDR3 is 15 amino acids long. CDR3 amino acids: CASSYEGTGQETQYF. For the CDR3, the DNA is TGTGCCAGCAGTTACGAAGGCACCGGACAAGAGACCCAGTACTTC.

The chain is built from TRBV6-5 and TRBJ1-1, with D unresolved. The length of the CDR3 is 13 residues. Looked up from germline, CDR1 is MNHEY and CDR2 is SVGAGI. Trimming removed 2 bases from V and 1 base from J, with 5 bases in between. CDR3 nucleotide sequence: TGTGCCAGCAGTTACAGCGAGAACACTGAAGCTTTCTTT. Protein product: CASSYSENTEAFF.

The rearrangement joins TRBV19 to TRBJ2-2, with TRBD1 matching 8 bases. CDR1 is LNHDA, CDR2 SQIVND, per germline (reference sequence). The CDR3 extends over 15 amino acids. J gave up 1 base and V 7 bases, and 5 bases lay outside the gene matches. CDR3 in DNA: TGTGCCAGTACCAGGACAGGGATGAACACCGGGGAGCTGTTTTTT. Translated: CASTRTGMNTGELFF.

The chain carries TRBV19 and TRBJ1-6; 8 bases are shared with TRBD1. Germline V lookup: CDR1 LNHDA, CDR2 SQIVND (reference sequence). The CDR3 loop spans 14 amino acids. V shed 1 base, J shed 12 bases, and the junction held 5 bases outside the gene matches. The CDR3: CASSIADRGRPLHF. The CDR3 DNA reads TGTGCCAGTAGTATAGCCGACAGGGGAAGACCCCTCCACTTT.

The rearrangement links TRBV14 to TRBJ2-7; 7 positions match TRBD1. In germline, CDR1 is SGHDN, CDR2 FVKESK. The CDR3 spans 15 residues. J was trimmed by 0 bases and V by 4 bases; bases with no gene match: 6. CDR3 sequence (DNA): TGTGCCAGCAGCCTTTCCGGGACAGTCTCCTACGAGCAGTACTTC. Protein sequence: CASSLSGTVSYEQYF.

This clone was detected once. The chain has TRBV11-1 and TRBJ1-1, with D hard to call. Germline loops: CDR1 SGHAT, CDR2 FQDESV (reference sequence). The CDR3 runs 14 residues. Between the trimmed V and J ends, which lost 2 bases and 0 bases, there was a span of 7 bases. The CDR3 region has the DNA TGTGCCAGCAGCTTACTTACAATGAACACTGAAGCTTTCTTT. Its translation: CASSLLTMNTEAFF.

The chain recombines TRBV7-9 with TRBJ1-2, with unresolved D. The CDR3 has 15 residues. The germline CDR1 and CDR2 sequences are SEHNR and FQNEAQ (reference sequence). The germline V and J ends were trimmed by 5 bases and 0 bases, with 13 bases remaining between them. In nucleotides, the CDR3 is TGTGCCAGCAGCCCCCAGACGGGAGCTAACTATGGCTACACCTTC. Residues: CASSPQTGANYGYTF.

The chain joins TRBV10-3 to TRBJ1-2; 8 bases agree with TRBD1. CDR1 ENHRY and CDR2 SYGVKD come from the germline V gene. This CDR3 region has 16 residues. V lost 4 bases, J lost 4 bases, and 11 bases stayed unmatched. The CDR3 region has the DNA TGTGCCATCAGTGCCCAAGGACAGGGCTTGGGCTATGGCTACACCTTC. Translation: CAISAQGQGLGYGYTF.

The chain employs TRBV5-1 and TRBJ1-2; TRBD1 aligns across 8 bases. Germline V lookup: CDR1 SGHRS, CDR2 YFSETQ. V trimming: 4 bases; J trimming: 8 bases; junction bases outside the gene matches: 4. This CDR3 comprises 12 residues. CDR3 amino acids: CASSVTGDGYTF. CDR3 DNA: TGCGCCAGCAGCGTGACAGGGGACGGCTACACCTTC.

CDR3 sequence (DNA): TGTGCCACCAGCAGAGTGGTGGGAGGGCCAGATACGCAGTATTTT. Translating it yields CATSRVVGGPDTQYF. The chain employs TRBV15 and TRBJ2-3; 7 nucleotides agree with TRBD2. CDR1 LNHNV and CDR2 YYDKDF come from the germline V gene (reference sequence). The CDR3 contains 15 residues. The ends lost 1 base at V and 4 bases at J; junction bases unmatched: 5. Together with reference TRBV15 and TRBJ2-3, the CDR3 gives the full variable domain: DAMVIQNPRYQVTQFGKPVTLSCSQTLNHNVMYWYQQKSSQAPKLLFHYYDKDFNNEADTPDNFQSRRPNTSFCFLDIRSPGLGDTAMYLCATSRVVGGPDTQYFGPGTRLTVL.

This CDR3 reads CATPTPQYF. The CDR3 DNA follows: TGTGCCACCCCGACCCCGCAGTATTTT. The V gene is TRBV21-1, the J gene TRBJ2-3. TRBV21-1 is shown as a pseudogene. CDR3 length: 9 amino acids.

This sequence joins TRBV21-1 and TRBJ2-7; TRBD2 is the table's D call and was not checked against the DNA. TRBV21-1 is a pseudogene. The CDR3 totals 16 residues. The CDR3 loop reads CASSKRGPAGGYEQYF. In DNA, the CDR3 is TGTGCCAGCAGCAAACGGGGCCCGGCGGGAGGGTACGAGCAGTACTTC.

This chain joins TRBV4-3 and TRBJ2-1, with D maybe TRBD1 (6 bases). Trimming left V 0 bases short and J 4 bases short, with 16 bases between. This CDR3 contains 17 residues. CDR1 and CDR2 from the germline V gene are LGHNA and YSLEER. This CDR3 reads CASSQDQAGTPYNEQFF. CDR3 in DNA: TGCGCCAGCAGCCAAGATCAGGCCGGGACACCATACAATGAGCAGTTCTTC.

The J gene is TRBJ2-7, the V gene TRBV11-2; 9 bases line up with TRBD1. V was clipped by 4 bases and J by 6 bases; unmatched bases: 10. CDR1 is SGHAT, CDR2 FQNNGV, per germline. The CDR3 is 15 amino acids. The chain's CDR3 is CASSSRPGQGSEQYF. The CDR3 DNA reads TGTGCCAGCAGCTCGCGACCGGGACAGGGTTCCGAGCAGTACTTC.

This rearrangement joins TRBV11-2 to TRBJ2-1, with D possibly being TRBD1 (5 bases). Germline-derived CDR1 and CDR2 are SGHAT and FQNNGV. V lost 6 bases and J lost 7, with 10 bases in between. The CDR3 runs to 12 residues. CDR3 region: CASRRTGNEQFF. The CDR3 nucleotides are TGTGCCAGCAGACGTACAGGAAATGAGCAGTTCTTC. Drawing the rest from reference TRBV11-2 and TRBJ2-1, the complete variable domain is EAGVAQSPRYKIIEKRQSVAFWCNPISGHATLYWYQQILGQGPKLLIQFQNNGVVDDSQLPKDRFSAERLKGVDSTLKIQPAKLEDSAVYLCASRRTGNEQFFGPGTRLTVL.